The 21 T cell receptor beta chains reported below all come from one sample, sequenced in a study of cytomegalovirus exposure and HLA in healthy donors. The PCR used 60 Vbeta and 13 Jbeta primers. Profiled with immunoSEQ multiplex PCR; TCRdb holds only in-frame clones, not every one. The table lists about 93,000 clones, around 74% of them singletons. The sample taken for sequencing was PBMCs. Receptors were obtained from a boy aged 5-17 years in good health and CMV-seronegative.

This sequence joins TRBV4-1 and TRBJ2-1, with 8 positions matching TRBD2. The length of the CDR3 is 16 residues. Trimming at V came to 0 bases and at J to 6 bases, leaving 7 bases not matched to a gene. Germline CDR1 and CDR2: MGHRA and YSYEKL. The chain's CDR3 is CASSQDGGTRANEQFF. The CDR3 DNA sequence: TGCGCCAGCAGCCAAGATGGGGGGACTAGGGCCAATGAGCAGTTCTTC.

The CDR3 loop is CASSQDRSEKLFF. The CDR3 DNA sequence: TGCGCCAGCAGCCAGGACAGATCCGAAAAACTGTTTTTT. The V gene is TRBV5-1, the J gene TRBJ1-4; tentative D call: TRBD1 (6 bases). The V end lost 4 bases, the J end lost 8 bases, and 12 bases lay between the germline ends. Germline values: CDR1 SGHRS, CDR2 YFSETQ. CDR3 length: 13 amino acids.

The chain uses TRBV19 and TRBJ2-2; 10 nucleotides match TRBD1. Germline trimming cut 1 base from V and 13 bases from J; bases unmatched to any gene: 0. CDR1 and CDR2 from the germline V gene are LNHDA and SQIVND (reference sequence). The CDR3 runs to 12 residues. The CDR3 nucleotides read TGTGCCAGTAGTATAGGGGACAGGGGGCTGTTTTTT. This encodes CASSIGDRGLFF. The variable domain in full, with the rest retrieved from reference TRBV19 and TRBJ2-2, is DGGITQSPKYLFRKEGQNVTLSCEQNLNHDAMYWYRQDPGQGLRLIYYSQIVNDFQKGDIAEGYSVSREKKESFPLTVTSAQKNPTAFYLCASSIGDRGLFFGEGSRLTVL.

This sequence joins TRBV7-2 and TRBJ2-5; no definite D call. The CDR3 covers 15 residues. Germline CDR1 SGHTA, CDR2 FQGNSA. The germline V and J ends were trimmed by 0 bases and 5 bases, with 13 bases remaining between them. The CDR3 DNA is TGTGCCAGCAGCTTAGCGCCAGGCCTGTTCGAGACCCAGTACTTC. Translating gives CASSLAPGLFETQYF.

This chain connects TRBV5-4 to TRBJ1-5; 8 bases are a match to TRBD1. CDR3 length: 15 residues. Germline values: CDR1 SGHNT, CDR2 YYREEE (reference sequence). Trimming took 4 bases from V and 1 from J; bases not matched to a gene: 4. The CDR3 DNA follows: TGTGCCAGCAGCCAGGACAGGGCCAGCAATCAGCCCCAGCATTTT. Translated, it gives CASSQDRASNQPQHF.

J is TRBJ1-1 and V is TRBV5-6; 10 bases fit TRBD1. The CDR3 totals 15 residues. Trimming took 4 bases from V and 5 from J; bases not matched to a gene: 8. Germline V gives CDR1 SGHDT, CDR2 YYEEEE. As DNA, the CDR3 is TGTGCCAGCAGCCCCCGACAGGGGGCGATTACTGAAGCTTTCTTT. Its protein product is CASSPRQGAITEAFF.

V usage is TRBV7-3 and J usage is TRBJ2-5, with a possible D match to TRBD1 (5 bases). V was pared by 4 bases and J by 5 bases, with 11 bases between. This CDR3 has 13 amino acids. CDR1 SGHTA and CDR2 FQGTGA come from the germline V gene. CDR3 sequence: CASSSSGWETQYF. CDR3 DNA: TGTGCCAGCAGCTCCTCAGGGTGGGAGACCCAGTACTTC.

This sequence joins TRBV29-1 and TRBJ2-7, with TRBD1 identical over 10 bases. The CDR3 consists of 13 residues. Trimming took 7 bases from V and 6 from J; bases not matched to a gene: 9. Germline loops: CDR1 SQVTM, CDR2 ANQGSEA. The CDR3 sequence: CSGGTGEGSEQYF. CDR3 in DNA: TGCAGCGGGGGGACAGGGGAGGGCTCCGAGCAGTACTTC.

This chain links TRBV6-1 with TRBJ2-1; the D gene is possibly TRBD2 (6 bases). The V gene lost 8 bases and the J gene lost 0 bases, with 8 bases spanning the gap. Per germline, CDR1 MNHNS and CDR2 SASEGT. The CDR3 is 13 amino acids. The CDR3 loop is CASRGISYNEQFF. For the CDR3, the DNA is TGTGCCAGCCGGGGGATCTCCTACAATGAGCAGTTCTTC.

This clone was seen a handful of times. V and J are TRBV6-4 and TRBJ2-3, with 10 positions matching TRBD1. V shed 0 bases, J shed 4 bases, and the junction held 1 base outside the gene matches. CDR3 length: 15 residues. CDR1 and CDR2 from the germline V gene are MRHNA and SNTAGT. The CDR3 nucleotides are TGTGCCAGCAGTGACTCGACAGGGGGCGCAGATACGCAGTATTTT. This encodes CASSDSTGGADTQYF.

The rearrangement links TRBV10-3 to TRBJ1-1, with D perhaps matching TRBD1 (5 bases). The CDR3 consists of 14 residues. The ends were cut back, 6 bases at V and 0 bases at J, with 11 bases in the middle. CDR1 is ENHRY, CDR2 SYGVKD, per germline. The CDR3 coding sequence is TGTGCCATCAGGCCACAGGCCATGAACACTGAAGCTTTCTTT. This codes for CAIRPQAMNTEAFF.

In nucleotides, the CDR3 is TGTGCCAGCAGCGACTACTCCTACAATGAGCAGTTCTTC. Amino acids: CASSDYSYNEQFF. The V gene is TRBV28, the J gene TRBJ2-1; a possible D gene is TRBD2 (5 bases). This CDR3 contains 13 residues. The V and J ends lost 6 bases and 0 bases respectively, with 6 bases between them. CDR1 is MDHEN and CDR2 is SYDVKM in the germline V gene.

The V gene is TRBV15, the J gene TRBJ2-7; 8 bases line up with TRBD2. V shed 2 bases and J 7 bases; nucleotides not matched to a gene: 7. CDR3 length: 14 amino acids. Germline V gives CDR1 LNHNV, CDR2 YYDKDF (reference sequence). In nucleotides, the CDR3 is TGTGCCACCAGCAGACCGGGAGTAGCGGGAGAGCAGTACTTC. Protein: CATSRPGVAGEQYF. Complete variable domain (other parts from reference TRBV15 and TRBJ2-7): DAMVIQNPRYQVTQFGKPVTLSCSQTLNHNVMYWYQQKSSQAPKLLFHYYDKDFNNEADTPDNFQSRRPNTSFCFLDIRSPGLGDTAMYLCATSRPGVAGEQYFGPGTRLTVT.

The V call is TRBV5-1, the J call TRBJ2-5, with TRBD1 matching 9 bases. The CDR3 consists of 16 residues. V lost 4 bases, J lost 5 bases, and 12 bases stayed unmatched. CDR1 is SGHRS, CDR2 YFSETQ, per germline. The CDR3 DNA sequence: TGCGCCAGCAGCCTGACCGGGACAGGGCTAATTGAGACCCAGTACTTC. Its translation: CASSLTGTGLIETQYF.

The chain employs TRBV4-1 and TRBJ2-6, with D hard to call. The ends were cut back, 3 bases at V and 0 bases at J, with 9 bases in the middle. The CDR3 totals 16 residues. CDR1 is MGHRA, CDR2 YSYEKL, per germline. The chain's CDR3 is CASSHGRFSGANVLTF. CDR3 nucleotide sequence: TGCGCCAGCAGCCATGGCAGATTCTCTGGGGCCAACGTCCTGACTTTC.

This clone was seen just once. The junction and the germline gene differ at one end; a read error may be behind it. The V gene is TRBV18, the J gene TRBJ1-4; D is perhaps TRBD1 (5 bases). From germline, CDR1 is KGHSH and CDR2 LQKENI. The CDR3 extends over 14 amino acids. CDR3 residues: CASSPDQGSETLFF. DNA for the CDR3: TGTGCCAGCTCACCGGATCAGGGATCTGAAACACTGTTTTTT.

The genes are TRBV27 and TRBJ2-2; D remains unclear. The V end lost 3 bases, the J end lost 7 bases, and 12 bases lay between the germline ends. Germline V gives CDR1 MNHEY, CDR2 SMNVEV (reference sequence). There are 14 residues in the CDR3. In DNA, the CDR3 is TGTGCCAGCAGTTTCCCCGGAGCGAGCGGGGAGCTGTTTTTT. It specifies CASSFPGASGELFF.

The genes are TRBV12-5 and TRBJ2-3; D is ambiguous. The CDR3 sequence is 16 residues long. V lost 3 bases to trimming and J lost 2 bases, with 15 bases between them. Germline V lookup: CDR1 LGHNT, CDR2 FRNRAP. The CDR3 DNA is TGTGCTAGTGGTTTAGGAGCTTCTTCCGTCACAGATACGCAGTATTTT. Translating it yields CASGLGASSVTDTQYF.

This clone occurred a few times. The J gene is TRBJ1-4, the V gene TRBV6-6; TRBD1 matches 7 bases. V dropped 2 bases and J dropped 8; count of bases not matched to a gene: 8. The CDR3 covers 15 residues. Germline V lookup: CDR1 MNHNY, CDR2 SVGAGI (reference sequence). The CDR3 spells CASSYGRTGNEKLFF. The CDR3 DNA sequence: TGTGCCAGCAGTTACGGACGGACAGGCAACGAAAAACTGTTTTTT.

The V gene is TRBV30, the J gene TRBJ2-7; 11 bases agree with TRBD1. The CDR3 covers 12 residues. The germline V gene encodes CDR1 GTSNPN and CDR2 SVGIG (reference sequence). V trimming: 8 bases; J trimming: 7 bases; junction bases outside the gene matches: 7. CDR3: CAAGQGAGEQYF. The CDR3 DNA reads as TGTGCCGCTGGACAGGGGGCGGGGGAGCAGTACTTC.

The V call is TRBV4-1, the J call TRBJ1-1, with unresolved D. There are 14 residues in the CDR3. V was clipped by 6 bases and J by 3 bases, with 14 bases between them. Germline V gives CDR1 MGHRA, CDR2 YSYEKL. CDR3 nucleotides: TGCGCCAGCAGTCAAAGAGGTGGTGACACTGAAGCTTTCTTT. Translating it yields CASSQRGGDTEAFF.